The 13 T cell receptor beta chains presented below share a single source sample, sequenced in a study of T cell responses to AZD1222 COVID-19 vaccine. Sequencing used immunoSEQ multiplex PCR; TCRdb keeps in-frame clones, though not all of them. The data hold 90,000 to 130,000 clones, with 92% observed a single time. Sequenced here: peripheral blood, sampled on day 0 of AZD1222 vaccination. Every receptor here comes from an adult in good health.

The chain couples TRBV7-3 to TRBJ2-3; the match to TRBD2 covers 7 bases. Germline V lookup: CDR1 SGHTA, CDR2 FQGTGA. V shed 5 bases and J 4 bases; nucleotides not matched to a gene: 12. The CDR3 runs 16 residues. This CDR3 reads CASSAVAGRGPDTQYF. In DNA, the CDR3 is TGTGCCAGCAGCGCCGTAGCGGGTCGAGGGCCAGATACGCAGTATTTT.

The CDR3 nucleotides read TGTGCCAGCAGCTACGGGACAGGGGGGGGTTATGAAAAACTGTTTTTT. It translates to CASSYGTGGGYEKLFF. The chain is built from TRBV7-8 and TRBJ1-4; 11 nucleotides match TRBD1. CDR3 size: 16 residues. Per germline, CDR1 SGHVS and CDR2 FQNEAQ. V shed 4 bases, J shed 6 bases, and the junction held 7 bases outside the gene matches. Full variable domain (missing parts from reference TRBV7-8 and TRBJ1-4): GAGVSQSPRYKVAKRGQDVALRCDPISGHVSLFWYQQALGQGPEFLTYFQNEAQLDKSGLPSDRFFAERPEGSVSTLKIQRTQQEDSAVYLCASSYGTGGGYEKLFFGSGTQLSVL.

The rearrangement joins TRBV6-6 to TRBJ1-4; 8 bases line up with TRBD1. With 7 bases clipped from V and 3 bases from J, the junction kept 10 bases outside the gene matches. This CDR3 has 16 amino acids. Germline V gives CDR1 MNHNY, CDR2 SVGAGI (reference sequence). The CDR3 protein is CASNGGQGLANEKLFF. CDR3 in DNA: TGTGCCAGCAACGGCGGACAGGGACTAGCTAATGAAAAACTGTTTTTT.

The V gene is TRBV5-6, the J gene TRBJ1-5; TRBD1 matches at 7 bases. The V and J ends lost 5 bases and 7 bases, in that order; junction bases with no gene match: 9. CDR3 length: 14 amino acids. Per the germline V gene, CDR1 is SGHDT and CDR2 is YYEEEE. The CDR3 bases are TGTGCCAGCAGTCTCCGGACAGGTAGGCAGCCCCAGCATTTT. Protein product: CASSLRTGRQPQHF. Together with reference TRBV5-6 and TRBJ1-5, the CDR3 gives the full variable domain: DAGVTQSPTHLIKTRGQQVTLRCSPKSGHDTVSWYQQALGQGPQFIFQYYEEEERQRGNFPDRFSGHQFPNYSSELNVNALLLGDSALYLCASSLRTGRQPQHFGDGTRLSIL.

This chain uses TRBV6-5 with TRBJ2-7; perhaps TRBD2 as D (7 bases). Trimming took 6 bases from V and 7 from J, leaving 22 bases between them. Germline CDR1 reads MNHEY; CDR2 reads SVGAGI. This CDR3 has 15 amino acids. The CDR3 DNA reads TGTGCCAGCAGGCCCTCGTGGGGGGGGCTAGAGGAGCAGTACTTC. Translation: CASRPSWGGLEEQYF.

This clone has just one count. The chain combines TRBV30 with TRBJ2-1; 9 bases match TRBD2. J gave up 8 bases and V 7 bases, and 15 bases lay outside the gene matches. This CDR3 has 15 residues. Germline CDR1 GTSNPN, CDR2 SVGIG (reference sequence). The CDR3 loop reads CASVSAGTSFYEQFF. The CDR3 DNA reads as TGTGCCTCGGTCTCGGCCGGGACTAGCTTCTATGAGCAGTTCTTC.

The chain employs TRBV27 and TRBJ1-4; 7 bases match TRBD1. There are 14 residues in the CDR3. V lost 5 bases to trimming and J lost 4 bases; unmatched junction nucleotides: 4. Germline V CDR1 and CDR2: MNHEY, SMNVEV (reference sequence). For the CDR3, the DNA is TGTGCCAGCAGTCAACAGGGGTATAATGAAAAACTGTTTTTT. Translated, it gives CASSQQGYNEKLFF.

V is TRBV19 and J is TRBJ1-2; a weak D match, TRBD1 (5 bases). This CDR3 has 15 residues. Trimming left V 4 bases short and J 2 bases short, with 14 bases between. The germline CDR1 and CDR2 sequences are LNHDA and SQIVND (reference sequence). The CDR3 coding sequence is TGTGCCAGTAGTACAGACCGCGGGGGGAACTATGGCTACACCTTC. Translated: CASSTDRGGNYGYTF. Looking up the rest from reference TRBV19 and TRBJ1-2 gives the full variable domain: DGGITQSPKYLFRKEGQNVTLSCEQNLNHDAMYWYRQDPGQGLRLIYYSQIVNDFQKGDIAEGYSVSREKKESFPLTVTSAQKNPTAFYLCASSTDRGGNYGYTFGSGTRLTVV.

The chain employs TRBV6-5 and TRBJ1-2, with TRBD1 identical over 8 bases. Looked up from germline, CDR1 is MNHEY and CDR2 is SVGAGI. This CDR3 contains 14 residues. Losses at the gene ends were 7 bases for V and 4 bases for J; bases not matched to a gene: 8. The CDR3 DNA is TGTGCCAGCAAAGAGCCAACAGGGGGCTATGGCTACACCTTC. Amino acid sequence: CASKEPTGGYGYTF.

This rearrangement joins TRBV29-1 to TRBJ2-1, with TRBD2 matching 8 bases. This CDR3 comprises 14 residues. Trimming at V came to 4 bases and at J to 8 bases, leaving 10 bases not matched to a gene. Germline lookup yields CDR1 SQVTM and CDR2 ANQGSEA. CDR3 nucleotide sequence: TGCAGCGTTGTGCGGCGGGGGGAGAGGGATGAGCAGTTCTTC. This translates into CSVVRRGERDEQFF.

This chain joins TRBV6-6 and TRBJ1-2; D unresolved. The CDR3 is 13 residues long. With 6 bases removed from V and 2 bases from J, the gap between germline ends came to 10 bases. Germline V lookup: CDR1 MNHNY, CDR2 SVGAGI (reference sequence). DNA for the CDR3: TGTGCCAGCAGCCTCGACATGAACTATGGCTACACCTTC. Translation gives CASSLDMNYGYTF.

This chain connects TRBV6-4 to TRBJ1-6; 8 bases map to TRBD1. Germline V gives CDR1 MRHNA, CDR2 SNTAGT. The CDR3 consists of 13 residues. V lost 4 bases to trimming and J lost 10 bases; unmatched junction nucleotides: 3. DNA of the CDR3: TGTGCCAGCAGTGGGACAGGGAGGTCACCCCTCCACTTT. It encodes CASSGTGRSPLHF.

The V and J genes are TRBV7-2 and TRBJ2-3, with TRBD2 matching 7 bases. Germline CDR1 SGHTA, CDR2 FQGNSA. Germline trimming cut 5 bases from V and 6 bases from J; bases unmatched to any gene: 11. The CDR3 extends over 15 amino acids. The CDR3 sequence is CASSPSPWGGDTQYF. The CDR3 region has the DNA TGTGCCAGCAGCCCCTCTCCGTGGGGGGGGGATACGCAGTATTTT.